One sample yielded the 29 T cell receptor beta chains listed below, sequenced in a study of blood T cell repertoires in COVID-19. Some clones are missing from TCRdb's copy, which holds only in-frame ones; the method was immunoSEQ multiplex PCR. The sample lists about 140,000 clones, around 88% seen once, with 28% in the top ten. Source material: peripheral blood. The receptors shown here come from a human donor in a cohort sampled during active COVID-19.

V usage is TRBV6-6 and J usage is TRBJ1-5; 7 nucleotides match TRBD1. There are 12 residues in the CDR3. CDR1 and CDR2 (germline): MNHNY, SVGAGI (reference sequence). The V gene end was trimmed by 5 bases and the J gene end by 8 bases; junction bases not matched to a gene: 3. The CDR3 bases are TGTGCCAGCAGTACGACAGGGAAGCCCCAGCATTTT. Translated: CASSTTGKPQHF.

The genes are TRBV11-2 and TRBJ1-2; D ambiguous. The CDR3 runs to 14 residues. The V end was cut by 5 bases, the J end by 4 bases, with 14 bases between. Germline CDR1 SGHAT, CDR2 FQNNGV. CDR3: CASSTKLAGYGYTF. The CDR3 DNA reads as TGTGCCAGCAGCACCAAACTTGCGGGCTATGGCTACACCTTC.

The chain joins TRBV7-6 to TRBJ2-5; 11 bases are a match to TRBD1. The junction had 12 bases not matched to a gene; V was cut back by 4 bases and J by 5 bases. Germline CDR1 and CDR2: SGHVS and FNYEAQ. This CDR3 comprises 17 residues. CDR3 in DNA: TGTGCCAGCAGCTCTTACGGGACAGGGGGAAAAACGGAGACCCAGTACTTC. Amino acid sequence: CASSSYGTGGKTETQYF.

This chain uses TRBV11-2 with TRBJ2-5; tentatively, D is TRBD1 (5 bases). V was cut by 0 bases and J by 4 bases, with 9 bases left in between. The germline V gene has CDR1 SGHAT and CDR2 FQNNGV. The CDR3 runs 14 residues. The CDR3 here is CASSLETDPETQYF. The DNA for the CDR3 is TGTGCCAGCAGCTTAGAGACAGACCCAGAGACCCAGTACTTC.

The chain links TRBV24-1 to TRBJ2-1; D ambiguous. V lost 4 bases and J lost 1, with 13 bases in between. Per germline, CDR1 KGHDR and CDR2 SFDVKD. There are 16 residues in the CDR3. The CDR3 DNA follows: TGTGCCACCAGTGACCTCCCGGCGGTATCCTACAATGAGCAGTTCTTC. Protein sequence: CATSDLPAVSYNEQFF.

The CDR3: CASSLGGQETQYF. CDR3 bases: TGTGCCAGCAGTTTGGGGGGCCAAGAGACCCAGTACTTC. J is TRBJ2-5 and V is TRBV12-3 or TRBV12-4, with D possibly TRBD2 on 6 matching bases. The CDR3 loop spans 13 amino acids. Trimming removed 3 bases at V and 1 base at J, with 6 bases between.

This clone was detected only once. The chain employs TRBV6-2 or TRBV6-3 and TRBJ1-2; a possible D gene is TRBD1 (5 bases). Looked up from germline, CDR1 is MNHEY and CDR2 is SVGEGT. The CDR3 runs to 14 residues. With 1 base removed from V and 4 bases from J, the gap between germline ends came to 10 bases. The CDR3 loop is CASSYFGAGYGYTF. Written as DNA, the CDR3 is TGTGCCAGCAGTTACTTTGGGGCCGGCTATGGCTACACCTTC.

The chain joins TRBV4-1 to TRBJ2-3; 9 nucleotides match TRBD1. Per the germline V gene, CDR1 is MGHRA and CDR2 is YSYEKL. With V trimmed by 3 bases and J by 7 bases, 8 bases remained unmatched. There are 15 residues in the CDR3. CDR3 DNA sequence: TGCGCCAGCAGCCACCCTGGGACAGGGCTGAATACGCAGTATTTT. Residues: CASSHPGTGLNTQYF.

CDR3: CATSDSSWTSGGADTQYF. Here the CDR3 DNA reads TGTGCCACCAGTGATTCCTCATGGACTAGCGGGGGAGCAGATACGCAGTATTTT. The gene calls are TRBV24-1 and TRBJ2-3, with TRBD2 matching over 13 bases. Germline CDR1 reads KGHDR; CDR2 reads SFDVKD. The junction had 8 bases not matched to a gene; V was cut back by 2 bases and J by 4 bases. The CDR3 runs 18 residues.

The chain recombines TRBV10-3 with TRBJ1-2; no definite D call. V was shortened by 0 bases and J by 11 bases, with 10 bases between the two germline ends. Looked up from germline, CDR1 is ENHRY and CDR2 is SYGVKD. The CDR3 totals 12 residues. CDR3 sequence reads: CAISESLVEYTF. The DNA for the CDR3 is TGTGCCATCAGTGAGTCGTTGGTAGAGTACACCTTC.

The chain combines TRBV19 with TRBJ2-3; 8 bases are shared with TRBD2. Germline-derived CDR1 and CDR2 are LNHDA and SQIVND (reference sequence). Unmatched junction bases numbered 4, after V lost 0 bases and J lost 5 bases. The CDR3 runs 15 residues. The CDR3 loop is CASSIDGREIDTQYF. CDR3 coding DNA: TGTGCCAGTAGTATAGACGGGAGGGAGATAGATACGCAGTATTTT.

The V gene is TRBV6-2 or TRBV6-3, the J gene TRBJ2-1; 8 bases are a match to TRBD2. Germline V gives CDR1 MNHEY, CDR2 SVGEGT. Trimming removed 2 bases from V and 4 bases from J; junction bases left unmatched: 4. This CDR3 is 15 amino acids long. The CDR3 spells CASSYRVAGYNEQFF. The CDR3 DNA reads TGTGCCAGCAGTTACCGGGTAGCGGGGTACAATGAGCAGTTCTTC.

This chain uses TRBV6-2 or TRBV6-3 with TRBJ2-7, with D tentatively TRBD1 (5 bases). The CDR3 sequence is 12 residues long. V was trimmed by 4 bases and J by 9 bases, leaving 13 bases between them. Per germline, CDR1 MNHEY and CDR2 SVGEGT. The CDR3 is CASSFPTGPQYF. The DNA for the CDR3 is TGTGCCAGCAGTTTCCCCACAGGACCGCAGTACTTC.

The chain carries TRBV9 and TRBJ1-4; D may be TRBD1 (6 bases). The CDR3 length is 16 residues. V lost 0 bases to trimming and J lost 5 bases, with 14 bases between them. From germline, CDR1 is SGDLS and CDR2 YYNGEE. The CDR3 sequence: CASSVGGYGQNEKLFF. The CDR3 region has the DNA TGTGCCAGCAGCGTAGGTGGGTATGGACAGAATGAAAAACTGTTTTTT.

The sample holds one count of this clone. The chain has TRBV24-1 and TRBJ1-1; TRBD1 matches 8 bases. This CDR3 comprises 12 residues. Germline lookup yields CDR1 KGHDR and CDR2 SFDVKD. Germline trimming cut 5 bases from V and 10 bases from J; bases unmatched to any gene: 5. In DNA form, the CDR3 reads TGTGCCACCAGTGGGACAGGGAGTGTAGCTTTCTTT. Protein sequence: CATSGTGSVAFF.

The chain is built from TRBV5-1 and TRBJ2-3; TRBD2 agrees at 9 bases. This CDR3 is built from 16 residues. The V gene's germline CDR1 is SGHRS and CDR2 YFSETQ. V was pared by 1 base and J by 2 bases, with 5 bases of the junction left unmatched. CDR3: CASSLWRGGDTDTQYF. In nucleotides, the CDR3 is TGCGCCAGCAGCTTGTGGCGGGGGGGCGACACAGATACGCAGTATTTT.

This chain joins TRBV30 and TRBJ2-1; D not certain. The CDR3 is 14 residues long. CDR1 and CDR2 (germline): GTSNPN, SVGIG (reference sequence). V was pared by 0 bases and J by 2 bases, with 8 bases between. For the CDR3, the DNA is TGTGCCTGGAGTGTAGGAACAGCCTACAATGAGCAGTTCTTC. Translating it yields CAWSVGTAYNEQFF. The full variable domain, with the rest looked up from reference TRBV30 and TRBJ2-1, is SQTIHQWPATLVQPVGSPLSLECTVEGTSNPNLYWYRQAAGRGLQLLFYSVGIGQISSEVPQNLSASRPQDRQFILSSKKLLLSDSGFYLCAWSVGTAYNEQFFGPGTRLTVL.

The rearrangement links TRBV4-2 to TRBJ2-5; 9 nucleotides agree with TRBD2. V gave up 4 bases and J gave up 4 bases; unmatched junction bases: 13. CDR3 length: 17 amino acids. Germline V gives CDR1 LGHNA, CDR2 YNFKEQ. CDR3: CASSPRSSGGLGETQYF. In DNA form, the CDR3 reads TGTGCCAGCAGCCCTCGAAGTAGCGGGGGTCTTGGAGAGACCCAGTACTTC.

The genes are TRBV29-1 and TRBJ1-4; D possibly corresponds to TRBD1 (6 bases). This CDR3 has 13 amino acids. Between the trimmed V and J ends, which lost 6 bases and 1 base, there was a span of 9 bases. Germline values: CDR1 SQVTM, CDR2 ANQGSEA. CDR3 region: CSVLRGTNEKLFF. CDR3 nucleotides: TGCAGCGTCCTCAGGGGAACTAATGAAAAACTGTTTTTT.

This sequence joins TRBV5-4 and TRBJ2-7; tentatively, D is TRBD1 (5 bases). V was pared by 0 bases and J by 0 bases, with 13 bases between. The CDR3 consists of 16 residues. Looked up from germline, CDR1 is SGHNT and CDR2 is YYREEE (reference sequence). The CDR3 region has the DNA TGTGCCAGCAGCTTGGAGGCCCAGGGAAGCTCCTACGAGCAGTACTTC. This encodes CASSLEAQGSSYEQYF.

The chain joins TRBV6-2 or TRBV6-3 to TRBJ2-3; TRBD2 aligns across 14 bases. The ends lost 2 bases at V and 0 bases at J; junction bases unmatched: 10. The germline V gene has CDR1 MNHEY and CDR2 SVGEGT. CDR3 length equals 20 residues. CDR3 region: CASSYPGLAGELASTDTQYF. In DNA form, the CDR3 reads TGTGCCAGCAGTTACCCGGGACTAGCGGGGGAACTCGCTAGCACAGATACGCAGTATTTT.

The chain uses TRBV9 and TRBJ2-5, with 8 bases matching TRBD2. CDR1 and CDR2 (germline): SGDLS, YYNGEE. The CDR3 runs to 14 residues. V shed 2 bases and J 2 bases; nucleotides not matched to a gene: 2. The CDR3 region is CASSVSGAQETQYF. CDR3 bases: TGTGCCAGCAGCGTTAGCGGGGCGCAAGAGACCCAGTACTTC.

The chain has TRBV5-5 and TRBJ2-1; D not resolved. V was pared by 0 bases and J by 4 bases, with 8 bases between. In germline, CDR1 is SGHKS, CDR2 YYEKEE (reference sequence). CDR3 length equals 14 residues. CDR3 loop: CASSLDTRYNEQFF. The CDR3 coding sequence is TGTGCCAGCAGCTTGGACACCCGATACAATGAGCAGTTCTTC.

In this sample, this clone turned up once. The chain uses TRBV6-5 and TRBJ1-2; TRBD1 aligns across 7 bases. J was trimmed by 4 bases and V by 8 bases; bases with no gene match: 7. CDR1 is MNHEY and CDR2 is SVGAGI in the germline V gene. CDR3 length: 13 amino acids. This CDR3 is CASRPTGSYGYTF. The CDR3, as DNA: TGTGCCAGCCGTCCGACAGGGTCCTATGGCTACACCTTC.

This sequence joins TRBV27 and TRBJ1-2, with TRBD1 matching 7 bases. The CDR3 length is 13 residues. The trim removed 5 bases at V and 4 bases at J, leaving 4 bases unmatched. CDR1 and CDR2 from the germline V gene are MNHEY and SMNVEV (reference sequence). The DNA for the CDR3 is TGTGCCAGCAGTGCGGGACAGCTCTATGGCTACACCTTC. Amino acids: CASSAGQLYGYTF.

The chain is built from TRBV7-6 and TRBJ1-4; 7 bases line up with TRBD1. CDR1 SGHVS and CDR2 FNYEAQ come from the germline V gene. J gave up 6 bases and V 1 base, and 8 bases lay outside the gene matches. The CDR3 runs 16 residues. The CDR3 sequence: CASSLGGGTAHEKLFF. For the CDR3, the DNA is TGTGCCAGCAGCTTAGGTGGGGGGACAGCGCATGAAAAACTGTTTTTT. The entire variable domain, with the rest obtained from reference TRBV7-6 and TRBJ1-4, is as follows: GAGVSQSPRYKVTKRGQDVALRCDPISGHVSLYWYRQALGQGPEFLTYFNYEAQQDKSGLPNDRFSAERPEGSISTLTIQRTEQRDSAMYRCASSLGGGTAHEKLFFGSGTQLSVL.

V usage is TRBV2 and J usage is TRBJ2-7; TRBD1 agrees at 9 bases. This CDR3 has 17 amino acids. The V segment lost 3 bases and the J segment 4 bases; nucleotides outside the gene matches: 13. Germline CDR1 SNHLY, CDR2 FYNNEI. CDR3 sequence: CASSDPNYRDRVYEQYF. The CDR3 DNA sequence: TGTGCCAGCAGTGACCCCAACTACCGGGACAGGGTATACGAGCAGTACTTC.

The sample holds one count of this clone. This sequence joins TRBV19 and TRBJ1-1; 8 positions agree with TRBD1. CDR3 length: 16 amino acids. V lost 6 bases and J lost 1; bases outside the gene matches: 10. The germline V gene has CDR1 LNHDA and CDR2 SQIVND (reference sequence). CDR3 in DNA: TGTGCCAGTAGCCCGAAGCTCGGGACAGGGAACACTGAAGCTTTCTTT. Its protein product is CASSPKLGTGNTEAFF.

In this sample, this clone turned up a few times. This chain links TRBV7-2 with TRBJ1-3, with D perhaps matching TRBD1 (6 bases). CDR1 and CDR2 (germline): SGHTA, FQGNSA. V was cut by 5 bases and J by 3 bases, with 8 bases left in between. The CDR3 has 13 residues. CDR3 coding DNA: TGTGCCAGCAGCCCGGACAGTGGAAACACCATATATTTT. Translating it yields CASSPDSGNTIYF.